This is a list of T cell receptor beta chains from one sample in a study of chemoradiotherapy in HPV16-positive cancers. Data came from immunoSEQ multiplex PCR; TCRdb stores just in-frame clones and leaves some out. The profile shows 3,300 or so clones, roughly 90% of them singletons. The starting material was tumor tissue, obtained from a patient who underwent chemoradiotherapy. Every receptor here comes from a human donor with HPV-associated anogenital cancer. Each CDR3 is given with its conserved first and last residue. Fields, in order: V gene, clone size, J gene, D gene, CDR3 DNA, CDR3 protein. The D gene is left open where the match is weak. A clone size is listed for some rows: how often the clone was seen (once, few, many), or a class if it is expanded.

TRBV19,once,TRBJ2-7,NA,TGTGCCAGTAGCTTGTCATCCTCGCCAGGACACGAGCAGTACTTC,CASSLSSSPGHEQYF
TRBV19,NA,TRBJ2-3,NA,TGTGCCAGTGCCAACCGACGTAACCAGGGGAGCTCAGATACGCAGTATTTT,CASANRRNQGSSDTQYF
TRBV7-2,NA,TRBJ1-4,NA,TGTGCCAGCAGCTTAGTTCGGGACCAACTGTTTTTT,CASSLVRDQLFF
TRBV15,NA,TRBJ1-2,TRBD1,TGTGCCACCAGCAGAGACAGGGGGGAGTTTGGCTACACCTTC,CATSRDRGEFGYTF
TRBV29-1,NA,TRBJ2-3,NA,TGCAGCGTTGAGGGGGTAGGCACAGATACGCAGTATTTT,CSVEGVGTDTQYF
TRBV7-9,NA,TRBJ1-5,NA,TGTGCCAGCAGTCTCCCGGGGGCCAATCAGCCCCAGCATTTT,CASSLPGANQPQHF
TRBV19,NA,TRBJ2-2,TRBD2,TGTGCCAGTAGTAGGTTTGGACTAGCGGGAAGGGCGAACACCGGGGAGCTGTTTTTT,CASSRFGLAGRANTGELFF
TRBV27,NA,TRBJ1-1,NA,TGTGCCAGCAGTTTCACAGCGAACACTGAAGCTTTCTTT,CASSFTANTEAFF
TRBV28,NA,TRBJ2-1,NA,TGTGCCAGCGGACTCGCTAGCGCCGACAATGAGCAGTTCTTC,CASGLASADNEQFF
TRBV11-2,NA,TRBJ1-1,NA,TGTGCCAGCACCGGGAGGGGAATCACTGAAGCTTTCTTT,CASTGRGITEAFF
TRBV9,NA,TRBJ2-5,TRBD2,TGTGCCAGCAGCCCAGGACTAGCGGCACTTCAAGAGACCCAGTACTTC,CASSPGLAALQETQYF
TRBV18,NA,TRBJ1-5,TRBD1,TGTGCCAGCTCACCATCGACAGGGGATAGTCAGCCCCAGCATTTT,CASSPSTGDSQPQHF
TRBV6-5,NA,TRBJ1-5,NA,TGTGCCAGCAGTCGACAGTCGAATAGCAATCAGCCCCAGCATTTT,CASSRQSNSNQPQHF
TRBV2,NA,TRBJ2-4,NA,TGTGCCAGCAGTGAATCTGGAGGAAGCGACGCCAAAAACATTCAGTACTTC,CASSESGGSDAKNIQYF
TRBV7-2,NA,TRBJ1-2,TRBD1,TGTGCCAGCAGCCAGGACAGGAACTATGGCTACACCTTC,CASSQDRNYGYTF
TRBV28,NA,TRBJ1-2,NA,TGTGCCAGCAGTTTATCGGGAGACAGGCACTATGGCTACACCTTC,CASSLSGDRHYGYTF
TRBV6-1,NA,TRBJ2-2,NA,TGTGCCAGCAGTCGGACAGTTCAAACCGGGGAGCTGTTTTTT,CASSRTVQTGELFF
TRBV28,NA,TRBJ2-1,TRBD1,TGTGCCAGCAGTCGCGCTTCCCGCCCCGGACAGGGGGTCTTC,CASSRASRPGQGVF
TRBV7-8,NA,TRBJ1-1,TRBD1,TGTGCCAGCAGCTACGTGACAGGGCTTGGCTGGAACACTGAAGCTTTCTTT,CASSYVTGLGWNTEAFF
TRBV4-3,NA,TRBJ2-3,NA,TGCGCCAGCAGCCAAGATGTTCAAGCCACAGATACGCAGTATTTT,CASSQDVQATDTQYF
TRBV11-1,NA,TRBJ2-3,NA,TGTGCCAGCAGCTTCACGGCTAGCACAGATACGCAGTATTTT,CASSFTASTDTQYF
TRBV27,NA,TRBJ2-7,NA,TGTGCCAGCAGTTTAAGGGGGACCTTAAGCGGGACCCCCTACGAGCAGTACTTC,CASSLRGTLSGTPYEQYF
TRBV7-2,NA,TRBJ2-7,TRBD1,TGTGCCAGCAGCTTGGTAGGGGGCAGTACGTCCTACGAGCAGTACTTC,CASSLVGGSTSYEQYF
TRBV7-9,once,TRBJ1-1,NA,TGTGCCAGCAGCTTAGCCCGGGACCAAAGGAGTGAAGCTTTCTTT,CASSLARDQRSEAFF
TRBV18,NA,TRBJ2-5,NA,TGTGCCAGCTCACCCTACAGGGGAGGGGAGACCCAGTACTTC,CASSPYRGGETQYF
TRBV27,NA,TRBJ2-2,TRBD2,TGTGCCAGCAGTTTTAGGGCGGGAGGGGATCCCGGGGAGCTGTTTTTT,CASSFRAGGDPGELFF
TRBV2,NA,TRBJ2-3,NA,TGTGCCAGCAGTAGCTCTACACCGAACACAGATACGCAGTATTTT,CASSSSTPNTDTQYF
TRBV2,NA,TRBJ2-7,TRBD2,TGTGCCAGCAGTGAGGGCGGGAGCACCCACGAGCAGTACTTC,CASSEGGSTHEQYF
TRBV6-5,NA,TRBJ2-7,NA,TGTGCCAGCAGTTCCCCAGGGTGGCGAGAGCAGTACTTC,CASSSPGWREQYF
TRBV18,few,TRBJ1-6,NA,TGTGCCAGCTCACCCGCGGTTACGTCTGATAATTCACCCCTCCACTTT,CASSPAVTSDNSPLHF
TRBV2,NA,TRBJ1-2,TRBD1,TGTGCCAGCACCCTGACAGGGAGTATAGGCTATGGCTACACCTTC,CASTLTGSIGYGYTF
TRBV19,NA,TRBJ2-5,NA,TGTGCCAGTAGTATCTGGGGCCAAGAGACCCAGTACTTC,CASSIWGQETQYF
TRBV4-3,NA,TRBJ2-7,NA,TGCGCCAGCAGCCAGTCGGACTCGGGCGAGCAGTACTTC,CASSQSDSGEQYF
TRBV10-3,NA,TRBJ1-4,NA,TGTGCCATCAGTGACACCCCAGGGAATGAAAAACTGTTTTTT,CAISDTPGNEKLFF